The T cell receptor (beta chain) described here comes from a study of shared clonotypes between healthy human individuals. Sequencing used immunoSEQ multiplex PCR; TCRdb keeps in-frame clones, though not all of them. The table shows 1.5 million to 2.5 million clones, with over 85% occurring only once. This clone came up once. Trimming shortened V by 0 bases and J by 5 bases, and 12 bases separated the two germline ends. In germline, CDR1 is SGDLS, CDR2 YYNGEE. The CDR3 length is 14 residues. Naive CD8 cells, CD45RO-negative and positively selected for CCR7, excluded terminally differentiated effector memory CD45RA+ cells. The donor population consisted of healthy HIV-negative adults with no recent acute infections or vaccinations.

This TCR derives from a young man in good health. The chain uses TRBV9 and TRBJ2-7; possibly TRBD2 for D (6 bases). Sequencing was performed on naive CD8+ T cells sorted from blood. CDR3 coding DNA: TGTGCCAGCAGCGTAGGCGGGGATCTGGACGAGCAGTACTTC. Protein sequence: CASSVGGDLDEQYF.